Below, 11 T cell receptor beta chains from the same sample are listed, as sequenced in a study of shared clonotypes between healthy human individuals. Assay: immunoSEQ multiplex PCR; the TCRdb copy retains only in-frame clones and omits some. The data hold some 1,100,000 clones, with more than 75% observed a single time. The source material was memory CD4+ T cells from PBMCs. Subset defined: CD45RA-negative fraction. These receptors were taken from a man younger than 35 in good health. Some clones in this sample may be carry-over from other donors' samples.

V and J are TRBV5-1 and TRBJ2-1, with 9 bases aligning to TRBD2. From germline, CDR1 is SGHRS and CDR2 YFSETQ. CDR3 length: 20 amino acids. V lost 3 bases and J lost 4; bases outside the gene matches: 20. This CDR3 reads CASSSTGREGSVIGYNEQFF. The CDR3 bases are TGCGCCAGCAGCTCCACTGGGCGGGAGGGTTCCGTAATAGGATACAATGAGCAGTTCTTC.

The rearrangement uses TRBV5-1 and TRBJ1-3; no firm D call. V lost 5 bases and J 0 bases, leaving 9 bases between the germline ends. The CDR3 contains 14 residues. Germline-derived CDR1 and CDR2 are SGHRS and YFSETQ. The CDR3 spells CASSARGSGNTIYF. DNA for the CDR3: TGCGCCAGCAGTGCGAGAGGCTCTGGAAACACCATATATTTT.

This clone was detected only once. This sequence joins TRBV7-2 and TRBJ1-5, with D possibly being TRBD1 (6 bases). V lost 1 base and J 7 bases, leaving 14 bases between the germline ends. CDR1 is SGHTA and CDR2 is FQGNSA in the germline V gene. The CDR3 length is 15 residues. CDR3 bases: TGTGCCAGCAGCTTAGTCTGGGGGCCGGGGCAGCCCCAGCATTTT. This sequence encodes CASSLVWGPGQPQHF.

The chain has TRBV5-6 and TRBJ2-3; D is unclear. Germline V gene lookup returns CDR1 SGHDT and CDR2 YYEEEE. The CDR3 is 16 residues long. Trimming shortened V by 1 base and J by 0 bases, and 12 bases separated the two germline ends. CDR3 loop: CASSLLARSSTDTQYF. For the CDR3, the DNA is TGTGCCAGCAGCTTGTTAGCTAGATCTAGCACAGATACGCAGTATTTT.

The chain links TRBV6-1 to TRBJ2-7; D possibly corresponds to TRBD1 (6 bases). The germline CDR1 and CDR2 sequences are MNHNS and SASEGT. Trimming removed 4 bases at V and 4 bases at J, with 8 bases between. The CDR3 totals 12 residues. The CDR3 protein is CASSVTGYEQYF. The CDR3 coding sequence is TGTGCCAGCAGTGTGACAGGTTACGAGCAGTACTTC.

The genes are TRBV4-3 and TRBJ2-3; 7 nucleotides agree with TRBD1. The CDR3 length is 14 residues. Germline CDR1 LGHNA, CDR2 YSLEER. Losses at the gene ends were 1 base for V and 4 bases for J; bases not matched to a gene: 2. In DNA, the CDR3 is TGCGCCAGCAGCCAAGTTAGGGGGCCAGATACGCAGTATTTT. Encoded protein: CASSQVRGPDTQYF.

The chain combines TRBV7-2 with TRBJ1-5; no clear D. The CDR3 extends over 15 amino acids. V was pared by 1 base and J by 4 bases, with 11 bases between. Germline V gene data show CDR1 as SGHTA and CDR2 as FQGNSA. Written as DNA, the CDR3 is TGTGCCAGCAGCTTAGAGTGGGGTGGTAATCAGCCCCAGCATTTT. Protein sequence: CASSLEWGGNQPQHF. Full variable domain (remainder filled in from reference TRBV7-2 and TRBJ1-5): GAGVSQSPSNKVTEKGKDVELRCDPISGHTALYWYRQSLGQGLEFLIYFQGNSAPDKSGLPSDRFSAERTGGSVSTLTIQRTQQEDSAVYLCASSLEWGGNQPQHFGDGTRLSIL.

This rearrangement joins TRBV29-1 to TRBJ2-7; 9 nucleotides line up with TRBD2. Losses at the gene ends were 5 bases for V and 2 bases for J; bases not matched to a gene: 13. Germline V gene data show CDR1 as SQVTM and CDR2 as ANQGSEA. CDR3 length equals 16 residues. CDR3 loop: CSVTGQPSGATYEQYF. The CDR3, as DNA: TGCAGCGTTACAGGGCAACCTAGCGGGGCCACCTACGAGCAGTACTTC.

This sequence joins TRBV28 and TRBJ2-7, with D perhaps matching TRBD1 or TRBD2 (5 bases each). Trimming took off 5 bases at V and 9 bases at J, with 14 bases between the two ends. The CDR3 runs to 12 residues. Germline V gives CDR1 MDHEN, CDR2 SYDVKM. The chain's CDR3 is CASSPRGVGQYF. The CDR3 region has the DNA TGTGCCAGCAGTCCGAGAGGGGTGGGGCAGTACTTC. Drawing the rest from reference TRBV28 and TRBJ2-7, the complete variable domain is DVKVTQSSRYLVKRTGEKVFLECVQDMDHENMFWYRQDPGLGLRLIYFSYDVKMKEKGDIPEGYSVSREKKERFSLILESASTNQTSMYLCASSPRGVGQYFGPGTRLTVT.

This chain connects TRBV5-1 to TRBJ2-5; D unresolved. Germline CDR1 SGHRS, CDR2 YFSETQ. V gave up 2 bases and J gave up 5 bases, with 16 bases separating them. The CDR3 sequence is 15 residues long. CDR3 nucleotides: TGCGCCAGCAGCTTCGGTGGTGTCCAACACGAGACCCAGTACTTC. Its protein product is CASSFGGVQHETQYF.

This clone has a count of ten or more. This chain joins TRBV7-9 and TRBJ1-1; D is possibly TRBD1 (6 bases). The CDR3 is made up of 14 amino acids. Trimming cost V 2 bases and J 5 bases, with 12 bases left between them. Per germline, CDR1 SEHNR and CDR2 FQNEAQ (reference sequence). CDR3 in amino acids: CASSLSQGKTEAFF. As DNA, the CDR3 is TGTGCCAGCAGCTTAAGTCAGGGGAAGACTGAAGCTTTCTTT.